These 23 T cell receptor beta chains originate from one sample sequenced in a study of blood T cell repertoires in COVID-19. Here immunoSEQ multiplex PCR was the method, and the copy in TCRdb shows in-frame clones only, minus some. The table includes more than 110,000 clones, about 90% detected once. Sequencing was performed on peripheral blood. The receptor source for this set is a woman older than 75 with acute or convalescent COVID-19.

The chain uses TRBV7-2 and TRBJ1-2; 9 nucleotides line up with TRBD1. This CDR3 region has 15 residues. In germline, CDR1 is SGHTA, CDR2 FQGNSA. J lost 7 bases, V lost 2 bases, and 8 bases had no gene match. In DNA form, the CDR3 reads TGTGCCAGCAGCTTAATGGACAGGGGAAAAGGTGGCTACACCTTC. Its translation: CASSLMDRGKGGYTF.

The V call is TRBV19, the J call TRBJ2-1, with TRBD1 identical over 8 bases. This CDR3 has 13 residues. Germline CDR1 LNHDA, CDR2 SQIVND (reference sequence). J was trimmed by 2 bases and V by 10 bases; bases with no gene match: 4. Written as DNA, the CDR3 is TGTGCCACGGCCAGGGGGCCCTACAATGAGCAGTTCTTC. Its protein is CATARGPYNEQFF.

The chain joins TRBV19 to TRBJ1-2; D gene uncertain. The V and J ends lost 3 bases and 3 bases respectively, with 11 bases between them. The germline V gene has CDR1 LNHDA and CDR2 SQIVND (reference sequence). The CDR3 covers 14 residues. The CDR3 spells CASSIQRGYYGYTF. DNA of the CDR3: TGTGCCAGTAGTATTCAGCGGGGATACTATGGCTACACCTTC.

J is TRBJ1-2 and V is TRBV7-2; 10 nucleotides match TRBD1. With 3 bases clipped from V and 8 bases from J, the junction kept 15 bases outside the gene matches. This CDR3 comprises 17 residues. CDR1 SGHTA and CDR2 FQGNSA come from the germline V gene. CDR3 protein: CASSFDRGLINGGGYTF. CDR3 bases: TGTGCCAGCAGCTTCGACAGGGGGCTCATTAACGGGGGGGGCTACACCTTC.

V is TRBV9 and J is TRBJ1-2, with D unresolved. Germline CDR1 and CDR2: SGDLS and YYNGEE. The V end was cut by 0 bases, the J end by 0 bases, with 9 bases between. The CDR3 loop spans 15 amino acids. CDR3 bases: TGTGCCAGCAGCGTAGGGCCGGGGTCTAACTATGGCTACACCTTC. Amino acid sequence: CASSVGPGSNYGYTF.

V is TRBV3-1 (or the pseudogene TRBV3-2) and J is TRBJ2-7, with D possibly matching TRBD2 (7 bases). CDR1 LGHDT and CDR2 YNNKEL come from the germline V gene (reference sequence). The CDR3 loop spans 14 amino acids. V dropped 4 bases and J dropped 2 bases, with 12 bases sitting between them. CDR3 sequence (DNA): TGTGCCAGCAGCCTTCTCGGGGGGCCCTACGAGCAGTACTTC. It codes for CASSLLGGPYEQYF.

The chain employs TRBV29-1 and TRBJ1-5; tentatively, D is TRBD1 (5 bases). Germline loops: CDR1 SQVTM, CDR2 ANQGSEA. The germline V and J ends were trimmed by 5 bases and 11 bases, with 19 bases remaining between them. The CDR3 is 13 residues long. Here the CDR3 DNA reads TGCAGCGTTTCGGCACAGGTGGGATTAGCCCAGCATTTT. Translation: CSVSAQVGLAQHF.

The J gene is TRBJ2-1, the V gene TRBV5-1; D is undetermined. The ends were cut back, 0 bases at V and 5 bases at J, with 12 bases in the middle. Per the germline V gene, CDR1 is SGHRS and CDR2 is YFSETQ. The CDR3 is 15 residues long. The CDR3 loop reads CASSLADPRNNEQFF. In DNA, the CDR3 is TGCGCCAGCAGCTTGGCCGATCCGCGGAACAATGAGCAGTTCTTC.

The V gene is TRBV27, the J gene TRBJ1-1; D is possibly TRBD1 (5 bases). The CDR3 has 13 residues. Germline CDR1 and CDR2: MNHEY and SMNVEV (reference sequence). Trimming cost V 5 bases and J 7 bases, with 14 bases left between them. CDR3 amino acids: CASSPRGGVEAFF. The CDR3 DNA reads TGTGCCAGCAGTCCGCGGGGAGGGGTTGAAGCTTTCTTT.

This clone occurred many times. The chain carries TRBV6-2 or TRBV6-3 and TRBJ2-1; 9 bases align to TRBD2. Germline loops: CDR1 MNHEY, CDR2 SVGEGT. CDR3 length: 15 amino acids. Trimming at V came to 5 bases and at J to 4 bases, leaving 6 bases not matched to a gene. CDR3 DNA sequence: TGTGCCAGCAGTAGGCGGGGGGGCGTTTACAATGAGCAGTTCTTC. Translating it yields CASSRRGGVYNEQFF.

CDR3 sequence (DNA): TGCGCCAGCAGCAAAAACCGGGACAGGGGGAACACCGGGGAGCTGTTTTTT. Translation: CASSKNRDRGNTGELFF. The chain joins TRBV5-1 to TRBJ2-2; TRBD1 matches 10 bases. The CDR3 loop spans 17 amino acids. Germline assignment: CDR1 SGHRS and CDR2 YFSETQ. V lost 4 bases, J lost 1 base, and 7 bases stayed unmatched.

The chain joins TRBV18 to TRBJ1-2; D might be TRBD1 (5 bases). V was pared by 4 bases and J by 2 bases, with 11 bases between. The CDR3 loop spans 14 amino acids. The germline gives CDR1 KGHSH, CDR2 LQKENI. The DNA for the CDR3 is TGTGCCAGCTCACGACCCGGGGGGAACTATGGCTACACCTTC. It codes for CASSRPGGNYGYTF.

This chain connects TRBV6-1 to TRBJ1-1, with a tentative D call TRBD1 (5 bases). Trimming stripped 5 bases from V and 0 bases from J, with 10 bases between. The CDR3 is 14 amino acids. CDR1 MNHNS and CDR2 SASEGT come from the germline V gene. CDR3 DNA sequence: TGTGCCAGCAGTTATGGACAAGTGAACACTGAAGCTTTCTTT. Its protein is CASSYGQVNTEAFF.

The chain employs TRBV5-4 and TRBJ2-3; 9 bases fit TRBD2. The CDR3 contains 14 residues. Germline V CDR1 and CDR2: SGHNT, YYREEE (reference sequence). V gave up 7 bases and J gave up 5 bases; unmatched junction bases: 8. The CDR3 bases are TGTGCCAGCTCCCGCGGGGGGGCGGAAGATACGCAGTATTTT. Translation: CASSRGGAEDTQYF.

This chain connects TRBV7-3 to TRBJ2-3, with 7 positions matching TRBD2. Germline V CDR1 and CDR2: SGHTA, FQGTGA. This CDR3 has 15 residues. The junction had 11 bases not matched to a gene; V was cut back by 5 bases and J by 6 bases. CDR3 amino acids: CASSPRGSLSDTQYF. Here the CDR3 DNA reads TGTGCCAGCAGCCCGCGGGGGTCCCTGAGTGATACGCAGTATTTT.

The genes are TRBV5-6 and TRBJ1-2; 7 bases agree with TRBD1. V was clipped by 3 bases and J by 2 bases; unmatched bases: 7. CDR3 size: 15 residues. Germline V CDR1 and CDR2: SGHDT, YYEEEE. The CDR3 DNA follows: TGTGCCAGCAGCTCACGGGACAGCCTAAACTATGGCTACACCTTC. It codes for CASSSRDSLNYGYTF. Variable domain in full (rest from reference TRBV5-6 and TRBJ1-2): DAGVTQSPTHLIKTRGQQVTLRCSPKSGHDTVSWYQQALGQGPQFIFQYYEEEERQRGNFPDRFSGHQFPNYSSELNVNALLLGDSALYLCASSSRDSLNYGYTFGSGTRLTVV.

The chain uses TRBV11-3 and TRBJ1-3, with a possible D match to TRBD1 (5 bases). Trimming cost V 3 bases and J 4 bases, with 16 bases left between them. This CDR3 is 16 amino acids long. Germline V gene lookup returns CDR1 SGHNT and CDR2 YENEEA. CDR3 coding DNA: TGTGCCAGCAGCTTCGGAGCCCTCTGGGGCGGAAACACCATATATTTT. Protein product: CASSFGALWGGNTIYF.

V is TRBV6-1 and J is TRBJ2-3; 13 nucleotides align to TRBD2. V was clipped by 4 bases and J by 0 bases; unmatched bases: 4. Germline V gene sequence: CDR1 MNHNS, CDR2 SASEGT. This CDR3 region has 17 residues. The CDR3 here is CASSVKTSGGSTDTQYF. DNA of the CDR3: TGTGCCAGCAGTGTAAAGACTAGCGGGGGGAGCACAGATACGCAGTATTTT.

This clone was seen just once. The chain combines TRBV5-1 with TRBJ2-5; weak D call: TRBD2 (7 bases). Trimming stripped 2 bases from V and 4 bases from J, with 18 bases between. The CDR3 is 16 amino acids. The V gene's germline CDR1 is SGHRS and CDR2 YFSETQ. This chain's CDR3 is CASSLGGGALGETQYF. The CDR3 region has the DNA TGCGCCAGCAGCTTAGGAGGGGGGGCCTTAGGAGAGACCCAGTACTTC.

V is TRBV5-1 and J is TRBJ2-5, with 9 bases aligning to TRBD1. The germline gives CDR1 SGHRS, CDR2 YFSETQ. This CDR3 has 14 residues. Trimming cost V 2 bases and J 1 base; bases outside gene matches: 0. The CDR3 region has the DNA TGCGCCAGCAGCTTACAGGGGGCCCAAGAGACCCAGTACTTC. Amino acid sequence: CASSLQGAQETQYF.

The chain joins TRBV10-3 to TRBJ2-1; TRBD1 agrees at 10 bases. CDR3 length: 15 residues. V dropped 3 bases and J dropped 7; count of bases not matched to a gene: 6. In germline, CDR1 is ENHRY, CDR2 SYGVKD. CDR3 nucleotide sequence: TGTGCCATCAGTGATGGACAGGGGGAGGCGAATGAGCAGTTCTTC. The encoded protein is CAISDGQGEANEQFF.

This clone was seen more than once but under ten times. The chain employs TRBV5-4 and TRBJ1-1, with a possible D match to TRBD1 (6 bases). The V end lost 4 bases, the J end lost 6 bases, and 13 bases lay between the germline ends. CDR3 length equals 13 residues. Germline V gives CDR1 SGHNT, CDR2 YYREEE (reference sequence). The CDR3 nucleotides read TGTGCCAGCAGCCGGGGTGGGGGCGCTGAAGCTTTCTTT. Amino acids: CASSRGGGAEAFF.

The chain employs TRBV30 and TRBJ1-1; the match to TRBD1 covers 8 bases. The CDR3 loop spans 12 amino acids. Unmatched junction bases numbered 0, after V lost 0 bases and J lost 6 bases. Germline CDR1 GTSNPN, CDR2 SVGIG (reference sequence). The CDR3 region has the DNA TGTGCCTGGAGTGTGGACAGGGCTGAAGCTTTCTTT. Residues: CAWSVDRAEAFF.